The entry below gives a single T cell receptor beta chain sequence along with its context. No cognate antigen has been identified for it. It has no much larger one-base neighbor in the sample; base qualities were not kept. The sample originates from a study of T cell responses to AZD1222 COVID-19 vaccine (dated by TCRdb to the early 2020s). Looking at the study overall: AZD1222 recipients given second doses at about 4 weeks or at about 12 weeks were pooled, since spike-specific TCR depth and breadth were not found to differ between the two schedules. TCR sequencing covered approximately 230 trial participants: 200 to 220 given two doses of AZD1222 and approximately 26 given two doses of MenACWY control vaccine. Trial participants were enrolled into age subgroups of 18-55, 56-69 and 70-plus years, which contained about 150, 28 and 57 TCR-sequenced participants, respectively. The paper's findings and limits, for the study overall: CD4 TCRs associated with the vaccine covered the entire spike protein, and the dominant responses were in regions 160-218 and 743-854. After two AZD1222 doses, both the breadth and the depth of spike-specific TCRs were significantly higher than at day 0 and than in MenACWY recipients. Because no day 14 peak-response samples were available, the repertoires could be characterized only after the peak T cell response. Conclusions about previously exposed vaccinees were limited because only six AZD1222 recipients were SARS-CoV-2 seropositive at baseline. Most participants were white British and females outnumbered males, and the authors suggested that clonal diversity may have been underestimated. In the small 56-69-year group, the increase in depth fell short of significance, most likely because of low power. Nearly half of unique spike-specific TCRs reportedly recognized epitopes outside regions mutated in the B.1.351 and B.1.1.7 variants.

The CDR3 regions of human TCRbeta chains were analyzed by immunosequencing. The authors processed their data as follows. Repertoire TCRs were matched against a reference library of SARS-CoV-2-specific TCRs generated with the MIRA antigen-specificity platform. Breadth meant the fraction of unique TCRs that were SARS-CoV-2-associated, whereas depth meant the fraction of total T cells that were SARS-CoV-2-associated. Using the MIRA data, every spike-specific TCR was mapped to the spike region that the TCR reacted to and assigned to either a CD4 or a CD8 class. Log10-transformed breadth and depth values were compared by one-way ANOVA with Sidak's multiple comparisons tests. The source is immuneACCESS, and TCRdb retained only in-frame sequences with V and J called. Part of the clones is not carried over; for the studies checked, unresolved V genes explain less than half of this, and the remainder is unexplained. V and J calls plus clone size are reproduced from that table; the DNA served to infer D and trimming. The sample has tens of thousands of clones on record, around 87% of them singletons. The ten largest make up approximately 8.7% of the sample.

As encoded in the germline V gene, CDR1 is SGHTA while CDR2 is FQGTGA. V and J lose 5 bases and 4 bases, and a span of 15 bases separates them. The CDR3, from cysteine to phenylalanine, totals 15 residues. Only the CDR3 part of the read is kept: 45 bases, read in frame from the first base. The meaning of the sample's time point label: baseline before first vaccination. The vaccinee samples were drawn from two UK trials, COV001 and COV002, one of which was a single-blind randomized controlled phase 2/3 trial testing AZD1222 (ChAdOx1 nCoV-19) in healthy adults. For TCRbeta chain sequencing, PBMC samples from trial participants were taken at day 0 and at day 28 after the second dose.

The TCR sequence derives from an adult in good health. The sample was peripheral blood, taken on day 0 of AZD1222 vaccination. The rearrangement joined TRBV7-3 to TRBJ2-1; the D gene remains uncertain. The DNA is TGTGCCAGCAGCCCCCAGAGTTCGGAATACAATGAGCAGTTCTTC. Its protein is CASSPQSSEYNEQFF.